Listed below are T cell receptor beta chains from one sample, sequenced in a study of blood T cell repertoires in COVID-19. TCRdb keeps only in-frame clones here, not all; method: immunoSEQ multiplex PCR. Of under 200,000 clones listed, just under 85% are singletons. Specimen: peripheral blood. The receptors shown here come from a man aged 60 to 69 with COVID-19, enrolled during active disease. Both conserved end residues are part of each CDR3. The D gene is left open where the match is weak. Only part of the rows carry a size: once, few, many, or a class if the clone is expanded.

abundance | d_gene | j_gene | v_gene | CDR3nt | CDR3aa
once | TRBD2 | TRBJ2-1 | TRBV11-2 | TGTGCCAGCAGCTCCGGGACTAGCTCCTACAATGAGCAGTTCTTC | CASSSGTSSYNEQFF
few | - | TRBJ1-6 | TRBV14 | TGTGCCAGCAGCCATGACTTCTGGAAAAGCCTCCACTTT | CASSHDFWKSLHF
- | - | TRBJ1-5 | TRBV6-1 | TGTGCCAGCAGTGAAGCGCCGGGACAACCGATATATAGCAATCAGCCCCAGCATTTT | CASSEAPGQPIYSNQPQHF
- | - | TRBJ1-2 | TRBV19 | TGTGCCAGTACCCAGGAGACAGGACGATATGGCTACACCTTC | CASTQETGRYGYTF
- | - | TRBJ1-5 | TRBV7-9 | TGTGCCAGCAGCTTAGGCGTGGGGCAGGGTGGAAATCAGCCCCAGCATTTT | CASSLGVGQGGNQPQHF
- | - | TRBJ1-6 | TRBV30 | TGTGCCTGGAGTGTAGGCGGTAATTCACCCCTCCACTTT | CAWSVGGNSPLHF
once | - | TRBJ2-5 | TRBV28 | TGTGCCAGCGGCTGGGAGACCCAGTACTTC | CASGWETQYF
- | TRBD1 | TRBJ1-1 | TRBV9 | TGTGCCAGCAGCGACGGGACAGGGGTGAACACTGAAGCTTTCTTT | CASSDGTGVNTEAFF
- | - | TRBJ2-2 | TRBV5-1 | TGCGCCAGCAGCTGGCGGGGAAGGGAGCTGTTTTTT | CASSWRGRELFF
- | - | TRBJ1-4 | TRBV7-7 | TGTGCCAGCAGCCGCCTACAGGGAGTGAATGAAAAACTGTTTTTT | CASSRLQGVNEKLFF
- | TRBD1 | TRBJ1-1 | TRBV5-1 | TGCGCCAGCAGCTTCGAGACAGGGGGCAAGAACACTGAAGCTTTCTTT | CASSFETGGKNTEAFF
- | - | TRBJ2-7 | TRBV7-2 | TGTGCCAGCTCTAGGCGGCAGCTTTTCTACGAGCAGTACTTC | CASSRRQLFYEQYF
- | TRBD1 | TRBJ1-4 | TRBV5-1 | TGCGCCAGCAGCTTGCATAGGACAGGGAATGAAAAACTGTTTTTT | CASSLHRTGNEKLFF